The rows below give T cell receptor beta chains drawn from one sample of a study of CD8+ T cells in alopecia areata. Libraries were prepared by immunoSEQ multiplex PCR; TCRdb keeps only in-frame clonotypes and omits some of them. The repertoire includes 200,000 to 250,000 clones, approximately 52% of them detected once, and 0.45% sits in the top ten. The source was CD4+ T cells sorted from blood, collected at week 0. These receptors were taken from a human donor with alopecia areata. Each CDR3 is given with its conserved first and last residue. D genes are given only for firm matches. The size of a clone is reported for some rows only, either as once, few or many, or as a class for expanded clones.

J	V	D	size	DNA	CDR3
TRBJ2-1	TRBV20-1	-	-	TGCAGTGCAGCTCTAGCGCCTGAGCAGTTCTTC	CSAALAPEQFF
TRBJ2-2	TRBV7-3	-	-	TGTGCCAGCAGCTTATATCCCCCAGGGGCCGACACCGGGGAGCTGTTTTTT	CASSLYPPGADTGELFF
TRBJ2-7	TRBV29-1	-	-	TGCAGCGTCGAAGCACAGGGCTACGAGCAGTACTTC	CSVEAQGYEQYF
TRBJ2-7	TRBV27	-	-	TGTGCCAGCAGTTTATCGGGCTACGAGCAGTACTTC	CASSLSGYEQYF
TRBJ2-7	TRBV29-1	TRBD2	-	TGCAGCGTTGGGACTAGCAACGAGCAGTACTTC	CSVGTSNEQYF
TRBJ2-2	TRBV4-1	-	-	TGCGCCAGCAGCCAACGCCCCTTCCCTTCCGGGGAGCTGTTTTTT	CASSQRPFPSGELFF
TRBJ2-1	TRBV2	-	-	TGTGCCAGCAGCCTCAATGAGCAGTTCTTC	CASSLNEQFF
TRBJ2-1	TRBV7-3	TRBD2	-	TGTGCCAGCAGTGTGTCGGGAGGGTTAGAGCAGTTCTTC	CASSVSGGLEQFF
TRBJ2-1	TRBV30	TRBD1	-	TGTGCCTCGGACAGGGGGCGAAATGAGCAGTTCTTC	CASDRGRNEQFF
TRBJ2-4	TRBV15	TRBD2	-	TGTGCCACCAGCAGAACAGGGAGCGGGAGGTCTGCCATTCAGTACTTC	CATSRTGSGRSAIQYF
TRBJ2-7	TRBV27	-	-	TGTGCCAGCAGCCTCTTCTTTGGACCGTTATCGCGGCAGTACTTC	CASSLFFGPLSRQYF
TRBJ2-5	TRBV7-9	-	-	TGTGCCAGCAGCTTGGCACGAGAGGAACCCCAGTACTTC	CASSLAREEPQYF
TRBJ1-2	TRBV5-1	-	few	TGCGCCAGCAGCTGGGGTGATCCTTCCAGCGGCTACACCTTC	CASSWGDPSSGYTF
TRBJ2-1	TRBV27	TRBD2	-	TGTGCCAGCAGTTTGTTGGGCGGGGGGGCCCTCGGCGAGCAGTTCTTC	CASSLLGGGALGEQFF
TRBJ1-6	TRBV7-2	-	few	TGTGCCAGCAGCCTAGCGCCAACCTATAATTCACCCCTCCACTTT	CASSLAPTYNSPLHF
TRBJ2-1	TRBV30	-	few	TGTGCCTGGAGTGTAGACTTATACAATGAGCAGTTCTTC	CAWSVDLYNEQFF
TRBJ2-7	TRBV5-4	-	once	TGTGCCATGCTGGACACCGTTTCCTACGAGCAGTACTTC	CAMLDTVSYEQYF
TRBJ1-5	TRBV30	-	-	TGTGCCTGGAGTCTAATGGACGGAAATCAGCCCCAGCATTTT	CAWSLMDGNQPQHF
TRBJ2-1	TRBV5-1	TRBD1	-	TGCGCCAGCAGCCAGGGGGCCGACAATGAGCAGTTCTTC	CASSQGADNEQFF
TRBJ1-5	TRBV28	-	-	TGTGCCAGCAGCTCAGTCGTAATCACTGGCTATAGCAATCAGCCCCAGCATTTT	CASSSVVITGYSNQPQHF
TRBJ2-3	TRBV30	TRBD1	-	TGTGCCTGGAGTGTAAGCCGGACAGGGCTGGCGCACGCAGATACGCAGTATTTT	CAWSVSRTGLAHADTQYF
TRBJ1-2	TRBV15	-	-	TGTGCCACCAGCAGAGGGGGAGCCCACGCTACTCCTAACTATGGCTACACCTTC	CATSRGGAHATPNYGYTF
TRBJ2-7	TRBV6-6	-	-	TGTGCCAGCAGTTACTTCAGCTACGAGCAGTACTTC	CASSYFSYEQYF